The subject of this entry is one T cell receptor (beta chain). Its antigen is not yet known. No base-level quality is on record; no much larger clone is a single base apart. This sample was included in a study of blood T cell repertoires in COVID-19 (dated by TCRdb to 2018 to 2021). Background for the entire study: Collaborator samples came from the United States, Italy and Spain and covered acute and convalescent phases of COVID-19. A de-identified subject ID, COVID-19 status, age in years and sex were almost always included in the sample metadata. Subjects who had been exposed to COVID-19, were actively infected with it, or had recovered from it provided the deeply sampled blood TCRbeta repertoires that made up the dataset. Where available, HLA class I and class II types were taken from metadata supplied by the sample provider and were not determined by assay-based typing. The prospective study material was composed of cDNA or gDNA derived from T cells, B-cell-depleted T cells, or PBMCs. The repertoires were made available in a free public database intended to serve as a resource for research on the immune response to SARS-CoV-2. Samples were obtained from the ongoing ImmuneRACE study (first 160 participants) and from some 1,300 subjects provided by 6 global collaborators. Study-wide findings and limitations: The amount of clinical and demographic metadata varied by source and participant and was provided uncurated.

In Seattle, one collaborating source enrolled patients while the infection was active and tracked those patients longitudinally over the course of disease. The collaborating institutions used their own protocols to collect whole blood in K2EDTA tubes. For TCRbeta analysis, collaborator samples were shipped as frozen whole blood, as isolated PBMCs, or as DNA extracted from either sample type. TCRbeta CDR3 regions were amplified from genomic DNA by means of the immunoSEQ Assay, a bias-controlled multiplex PCR. The authors processed their data as follows. The number of nucleated cells in each sample was estimated from the amplification of reference gene primers within the assay. To quantify the absolute abundance of each unique TCRbeta CDR3 rearrangement, sequence reads were collapsed and filtered. For each sample, productive Simpson clonality was calculated by taking the square root of Simpson's diversity index across productive rearrangements. Drawn from immuneACCESS, this table holds only the in-frame rearrangements with V and J called that TCRdb kept. Clones are partly lost; checked studies trace under half to an unresolved V gene and leave the rest unexplained. Clonal size and the V and J genes are those of that table, whereas D and trimming came from the DNA. Present in this sample are over 90,000 clones, roughly 92% of which were seen just once. The top ten constitute around 2% of the sample.

V was cut back by 1 base and J by 2 bases, leaving a gap of 10 bases between them. CDR1 MGHRA and CDR2 YSYEKL were looked up in the germline V gene. There are 15 amino acids in the CDR3, from cysteine to phenylalanine inclusive. Kept here is only the CDR3 DNA, which spans 45 bases and is read in frame from base 1. The sample comprised peripheral blood. The chain employs TRBV4-1 and TRBJ2-3; the D gene is not confidently resolved. The clonotype comes from a woman aged 45-65 years with COVID-19, enrolled during active disease. The CDR3 reads CASSQGLASTDTQYF. In nucleotides, the sequence is TGCGCCAGCAGCCAAGGATTAGCTTCCACAGATACGCAGTATTTT.